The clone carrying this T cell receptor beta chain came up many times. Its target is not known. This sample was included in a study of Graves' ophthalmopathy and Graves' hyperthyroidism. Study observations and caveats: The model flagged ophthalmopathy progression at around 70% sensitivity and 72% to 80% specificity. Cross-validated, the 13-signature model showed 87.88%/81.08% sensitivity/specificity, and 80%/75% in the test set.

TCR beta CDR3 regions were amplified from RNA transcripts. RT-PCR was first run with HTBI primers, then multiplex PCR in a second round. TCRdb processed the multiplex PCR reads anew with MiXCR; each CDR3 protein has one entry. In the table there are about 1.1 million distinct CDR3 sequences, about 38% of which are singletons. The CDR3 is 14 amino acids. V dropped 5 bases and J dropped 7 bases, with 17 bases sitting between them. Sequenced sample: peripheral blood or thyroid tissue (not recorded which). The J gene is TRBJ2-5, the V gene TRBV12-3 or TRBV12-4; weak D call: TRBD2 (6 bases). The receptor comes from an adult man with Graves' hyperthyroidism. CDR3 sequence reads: CASSAGGGAGTQYF. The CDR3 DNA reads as TGTGCCAGCAGTGCCGGGGGAGGAGCGGGGACCCAGTACTTC.